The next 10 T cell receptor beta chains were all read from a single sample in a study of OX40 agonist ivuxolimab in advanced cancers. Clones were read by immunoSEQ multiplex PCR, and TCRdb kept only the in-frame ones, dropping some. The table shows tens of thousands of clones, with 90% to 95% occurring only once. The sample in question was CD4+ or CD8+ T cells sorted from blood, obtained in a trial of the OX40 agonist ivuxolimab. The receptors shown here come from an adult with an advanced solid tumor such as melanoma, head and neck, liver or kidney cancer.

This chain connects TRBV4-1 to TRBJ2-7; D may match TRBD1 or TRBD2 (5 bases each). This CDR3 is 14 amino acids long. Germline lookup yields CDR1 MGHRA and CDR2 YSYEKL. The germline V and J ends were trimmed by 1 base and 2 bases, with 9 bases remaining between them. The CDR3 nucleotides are TGCGCCAGCAGCCAAGGGGACGGGACCTACGAGCAGTACTTC. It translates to CASSQGDGTYEQYF.

CDR3 in amino acids: CASSVDSSGNTIYF. Written as DNA, the CDR3 is TGTGCCAGCAGCGTAGACAGCTCTGGAAACACCATATATTTT. V gene TRBV9 combines with J gene TRBJ1-3; D is undetermined. Trimming removed 0 bases at V and 0 bases at J, with 4 bases between. Germline CDR1 SGDLS, CDR2 YYNGEE. The CDR3 sequence is 14 residues long.

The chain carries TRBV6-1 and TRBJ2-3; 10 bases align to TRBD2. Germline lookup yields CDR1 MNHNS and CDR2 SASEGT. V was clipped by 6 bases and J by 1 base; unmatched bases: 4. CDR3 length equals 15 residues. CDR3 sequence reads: CASRLAGEGTDTQYF. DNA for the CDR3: TGTGCCAGCAGGCTAGCGGGAGAGGGCACAGATACGCAGTATTTT.

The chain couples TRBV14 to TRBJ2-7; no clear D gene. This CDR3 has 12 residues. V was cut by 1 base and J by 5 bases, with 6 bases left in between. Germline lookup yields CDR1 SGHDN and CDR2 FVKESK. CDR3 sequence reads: CASSQGPHEQYF. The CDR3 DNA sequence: TGTGCCAGCAGCCAAGGTCCCCACGAGCAGTACTTC.

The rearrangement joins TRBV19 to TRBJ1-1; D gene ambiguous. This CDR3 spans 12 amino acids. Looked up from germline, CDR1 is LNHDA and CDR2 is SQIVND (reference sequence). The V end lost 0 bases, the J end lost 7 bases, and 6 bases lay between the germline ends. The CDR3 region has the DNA TGTGCCAGTAGTATAGATCTACGTGAAGCTTTCTTT. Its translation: CASSIDLREAFF.

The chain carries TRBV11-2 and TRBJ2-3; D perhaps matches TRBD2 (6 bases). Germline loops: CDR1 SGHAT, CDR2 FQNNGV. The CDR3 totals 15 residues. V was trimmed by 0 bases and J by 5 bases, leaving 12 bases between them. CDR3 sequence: CASSLDRTTKDTQYF. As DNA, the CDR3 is TGTGCCAGCAGCTTAGATCGGACTACTAAAGATACGCAGTATTTT.

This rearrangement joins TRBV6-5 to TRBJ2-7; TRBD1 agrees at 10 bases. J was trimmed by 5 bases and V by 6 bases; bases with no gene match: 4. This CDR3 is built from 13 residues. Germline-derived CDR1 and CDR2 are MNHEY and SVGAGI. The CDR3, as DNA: TGTGCCAGCAGCTGGACAGGGGGGAACGAGCAGTACTTC. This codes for CASSWTGGNEQYF.

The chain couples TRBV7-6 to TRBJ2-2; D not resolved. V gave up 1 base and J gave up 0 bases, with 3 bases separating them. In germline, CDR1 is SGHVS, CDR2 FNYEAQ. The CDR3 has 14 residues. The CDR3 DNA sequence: TGTGCCAGCAGCTTAGAGCCGAACACCGGGGAGCTGTTTTTT. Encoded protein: CASSLEPNTGELFF.

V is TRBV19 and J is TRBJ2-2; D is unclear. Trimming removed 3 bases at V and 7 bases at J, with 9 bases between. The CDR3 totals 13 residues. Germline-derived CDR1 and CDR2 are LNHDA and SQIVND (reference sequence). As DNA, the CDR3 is TGTGCCAGTAGTATGTCAGATGGCGGGGAGCTGTTTTTT. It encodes CASSMSDGGELFF.

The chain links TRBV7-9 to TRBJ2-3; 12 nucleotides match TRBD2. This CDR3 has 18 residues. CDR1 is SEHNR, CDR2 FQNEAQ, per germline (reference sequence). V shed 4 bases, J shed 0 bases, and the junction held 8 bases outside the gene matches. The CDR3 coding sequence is TGTGCCAGCAGCTCTCTACTAGCGGGGGGCCCTAGCACAGATACGCAGTATTTT. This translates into CASSSLLAGGPSTDTQYF.